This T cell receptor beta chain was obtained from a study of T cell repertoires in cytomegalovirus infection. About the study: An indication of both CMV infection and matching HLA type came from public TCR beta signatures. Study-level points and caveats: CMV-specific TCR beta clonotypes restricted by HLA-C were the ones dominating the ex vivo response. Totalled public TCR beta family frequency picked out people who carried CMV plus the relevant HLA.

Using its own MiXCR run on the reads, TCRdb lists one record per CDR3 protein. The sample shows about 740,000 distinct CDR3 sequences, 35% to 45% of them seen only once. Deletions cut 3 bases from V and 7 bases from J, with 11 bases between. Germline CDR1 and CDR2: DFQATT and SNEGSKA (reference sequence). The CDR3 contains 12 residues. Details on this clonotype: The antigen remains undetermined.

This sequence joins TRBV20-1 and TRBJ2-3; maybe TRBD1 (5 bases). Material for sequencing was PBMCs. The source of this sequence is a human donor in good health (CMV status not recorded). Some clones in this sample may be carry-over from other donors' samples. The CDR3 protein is CSARGPVNTQYF. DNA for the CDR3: TGCAGTGCTAGGGGGCCTGTAAATACGCAGTATTTT.